The 17 T cell receptor beta chains reported below all come from one sample, sequenced in a study of cytomegalovirus exposure and HLA in healthy donors. It was with 60 Vbeta and 13 Jbeta primers that the PCR ran. Method: immunoSEQ multiplex PCR; TCRdb's copy keeps in-frame clones and lacks some. The sample carries roughly 68,000 clones, around 77% recorded once. The sequenced sample consisted of PBMCs. The receptors were sampled from a male donor in good health and CMV-seropositive.

The V gene is TRBV9, the J gene TRBJ1-1; possible D gene TRBD1, 5 bases. Germline V gene data show CDR1 as SGDLS and CDR2 as YYNGEE. The CDR3 loop spans 14 amino acids. V was pared by 0 bases and J by 4 bases, with 10 bases between. The CDR3 nucleotides read TGTGCCAGCAGCGTAGCTCTCCAGGGCACTGAAGCTTTCTTT. It specifies CASSVALQGTEAFF. Full variable domain (rest looked up from reference TRBV9 and TRBJ1-1): DSGVTQTPKHLITATGQRVTLRCSPRSGDLSVYWYQQSLDQGLQFLIQYYNGEERAKGNILERFSAQQFPDLHSELNLSSLELGDSALYFCASSVALQGTEAFFGQGTRLTVV.

The V gene is TRBV19, the J gene TRBJ1-1; 10 bases align to TRBD1. The CDR3 loop spans 16 amino acids. CDR1 and CDR2 from the germline V gene are LNHDA and SQIVND (reference sequence). V dropped 8 bases and J dropped 9; count of bases not matched to a gene: 18. The CDR3 reads CASDPGQGLFPQKAFF. Written as DNA, the CDR3 is TGTGCCAGTGATCCGGGACAGGGGTTATTTCCTCAGAAAGCTTTCTTT.

The genes are TRBV6-5 and TRBJ2-1; possibly TRBD2 for D (5 bases). The germline gives CDR1 MNHEY, CDR2 SVGAGI. This CDR3 region has 15 residues. The V and J ends lost 6 bases and 0 bases respectively, with 12 bases between them. CDR3 sequence: CASRQSGSSYNEQFF. The DNA of the CDR3 is TGTGCCAGCAGGCAGAGCGGTAGCTCCTACAATGAGCAGTTCTTC.

The chain joins TRBV29-1 to TRBJ2-3; 9 bases align to TRBD2. This CDR3 has 16 residues. V trimming: 2 bases; J trimming: 2 bases; junction bases outside the gene matches: 8. From germline, CDR1 is SQVTM and CDR2 ANQGSEA. CDR3 protein: CSVEKDSGGITDTQYF. CDR3 DNA: TGCAGCGTTGAAAAGGATAGCGGGGGAATCACAGATACGCAGTATTTT.

V is TRBV6-5 and J is TRBJ2-7; the D gene is possibly TRBD2 (5 bases). This CDR3 region has 12 residues. Germline V gives CDR1 MNHEY, CDR2 SVGAGI. The V end lost 6 bases, the J end lost 7 bases, and 13 bases lay between the germline ends. CDR3 sequence reads: CASSGRSGEQYF. The CDR3 bases are TGTGCCAGCAGCGGGCGATCGGGGGAGCAGTACTTC.

The V gene is TRBV27, the J gene TRBJ1-2; D is possibly TRBD1 (5 bases). In germline, CDR1 is MNHEY, CDR2 SMNVEV (reference sequence). The ends were cut back, 6 bases at V and 2 bases at J, with 16 bases in the middle. There are 15 residues in the CDR3. DNA for the CDR3: TGTGCCAGCAGGGTTCTGGGGCAGATAAACTATGGCTACACCTTC. Its translation is CASRVLGQINYGYTF.

This clone came up a few times. V gene TRBV4-2 combines with J gene TRBJ1-1, with D possibly being TRBD1 (5 bases). The CDR3 runs to 13 residues. CDR1 is LGHNA and CDR2 is YNFKEQ in the germline V gene. V was pared by 5 bases and J by 5 bases, with 12 bases between. CDR3 in amino acids: CASSGAVSTEAFF. Written as DNA, the CDR3 is TGTGCCAGCAGCGGGGCTGTCTCGACTGAAGCTTTCTTT.

This chain joins TRBV4-1 and TRBJ1-2; no clear D gene. The V end lost 2 bases, the J end lost 4 bases, and 5 bases lay between the germline ends. This CDR3 spans 12 amino acids. Germline V gene data show CDR1 as MGHRA and CDR2 as YSYEKL. The CDR3 here is CASSQPSYGYTF. In DNA form, the CDR3 reads TGCGCCAGCAGCCAACCCAGCTATGGCTACACCTTC.

The chain employs TRBV7-2 and TRBJ2-5, with TRBD2 matching 12 bases. Trimming removed 5 bases from V and 5 bases from J; junction bases left unmatched: 15. CDR1 is SGHTA and CDR2 is FQGNSA in the germline V gene. The CDR3 contains 18 residues. CDR3 loop: CASSPSHLAGGPPETQYF. The DNA for the CDR3 is TGTGCCAGCAGCCCTTCCCACCTAGCGGGGGGGCCCCCGGAGACCCAGTACTTC.

This chain joins TRBV6-5 and TRBJ2-7; 14 bases agree with TRBD2. The CDR3 sequence is 14 residues long. CDR1 is MNHEY, CDR2 SVGAGI, per germline. The trim removed 8 bases at V and 2 bases at J, leaving 2 bases unmatched. The CDR3 DNA reads TGTGCCAGCGGACTAGCGGGGGGTGCCTACGAGCAGTACTTC. It specifies CASGLAGGAYEQYF.

CDR3 sequence (DNA): TGTGCCAGCTCACCACCGCTTTTGACAGGGGACAACCCGAATGAAAAACTGTTTTTT. It codes for CASSPPLLTGDNPNEKLFF. V is TRBV18 and J is TRBJ1-4, with 8 bases lining up with TRBD1. Germline values: CDR1 KGHSH, CDR2 LQKENI. CDR3 length: 19 residues. The V segment lost 0 bases and the J segment 5 bases; nucleotides outside the gene matches: 14.

This chain links TRBV19 with TRBJ2-3; tentative D call: TRBD2 (6 bases). Trimming pared 3 bases from V and 0 bases from J, leaving 10 bases between. Germline V CDR1 and CDR2: LNHDA, SQIVND (reference sequence). This CDR3 region has 15 residues. CDR3: CASSIAGRSTDTQYF. In DNA form, the CDR3 reads TGTGCCAGTAGTATTGCGGGGAGAAGCACAGATACGCAGTATTTT.

The chain is built from TRBV6-1 and TRBJ2-5; 9 bases align to TRBD1. Germline CDR1 MNHNS, CDR2 SASEGT. The CDR3 contains 16 residues. The junction had 11 bases not matched to a gene; V was cut back by 4 bases and J by 5 bases. The CDR3 loop reads CASSVRHRGLQETQYF. CDR3 bases: TGTGCCAGCAGTGTACGACACAGGGGGCTACAGGAGACCCAGTACTTC.

This sequence joins TRBV9 and TRBJ2-1; 11 bases fit TRBD1. The CDR3 extends over 15 amino acids. The V segment lost 3 bases and the J segment 6 bases; nucleotides outside the gene matches: 5. Germline lookup yields CDR1 SGDLS and CDR2 YYNGEE. CDR3 loop: CASSGGQGAGNEQFF. The CDR3 coding sequence is TGTGCCAGCAGCGGCGGACAGGGGGCAGGCAATGAGCAGTTCTTC.

V usage is TRBV29-1 and J usage is TRBJ1-1; D perhaps matches TRBD1 (6 bases). Germline V gene data show CDR1 as SQVTM and CDR2 as ANQGSEA. The germline V and J ends were trimmed by 8 bases and 7 bases, with 17 bases remaining between them. The CDR3 has 12 amino acids. CDR3 in amino acids: CSPKIQGGEAFF. The DNA of the CDR3 is TGCAGCCCGAAAATACAGGGCGGTGAAGCTTTCTTT. Supplemented by reference TRBV29-1 and TRBJ1-1, the full variable domain reads SAVISQKPSRDICQRGTSLTIQCQVDSQVTMMFWYRQQPGQSLTLIATANQGSEATYESGFVIDKFPISRPNLTFSTLTVSNMSPEDSSIYLCSPKIQGGEAFFGQGTRLTVV.

V usage is TRBV5-1 and J usage is TRBJ1-1; D ambiguous. Germline V gives CDR1 SGHRS, CDR2 YFSETQ. The CDR3 sequence is 14 residues long. V lost 2 bases, J lost 0 bases, and 8 bases lay in between. CDR3 protein: CASSFKALNTEAFF. Here the CDR3 DNA reads TGCGCCAGCAGCTTTAAAGCTCTGAACACTGAAGCTTTCTTT.

The count of this clone is one. The CDR3 sequence: CASSLAQGGYEQYF. DNA of the CDR3: TGTGCCAGCAGCTTAGCCCAGGGGGGCTACGAGCAGTACTTC. The rearrangement links TRBV11-2 to TRBJ2-7, with TRBD1 as a possible D gene (7 bases). Per the germline V gene, CDR1 is SGHAT and CDR2 is FQNNGV. The CDR3 runs to 14 residues. V lost 1 base to trimming and J lost 3 bases, with 10 bases between them.